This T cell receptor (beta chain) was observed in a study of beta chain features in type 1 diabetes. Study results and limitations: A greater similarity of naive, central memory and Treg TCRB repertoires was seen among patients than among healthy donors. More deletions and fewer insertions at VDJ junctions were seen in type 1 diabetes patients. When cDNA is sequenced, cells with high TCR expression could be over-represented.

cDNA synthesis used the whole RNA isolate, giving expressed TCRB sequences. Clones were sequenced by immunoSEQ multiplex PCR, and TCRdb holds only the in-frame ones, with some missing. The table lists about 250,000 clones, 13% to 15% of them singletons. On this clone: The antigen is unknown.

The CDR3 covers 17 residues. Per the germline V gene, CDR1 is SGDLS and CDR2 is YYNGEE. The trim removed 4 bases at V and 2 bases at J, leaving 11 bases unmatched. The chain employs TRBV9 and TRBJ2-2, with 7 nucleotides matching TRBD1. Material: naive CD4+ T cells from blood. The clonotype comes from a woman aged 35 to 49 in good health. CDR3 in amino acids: CASSLSKRQGNTGELFF. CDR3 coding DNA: TGTGCCAGCAGCTTATCTAAAAGACAGGGTAACACCGGGGAGCTGTTTTTT.